The 12 T cell receptor beta chains below all came from one sample that was sequenced in a study of identical twins. Each CDR3 protein is one row after TCRdb ran MiXCR on the 5' RACE reads. The sample lists 550,000 to 800,000 distinct CDR3 sequences; under 8.5% were seen once. The same sample was also used in a study of yellow fever vaccine responses in identical twins.

Material: PBMCs. These receptors all stem from a woman aged 18-29 years in good health.

This clonotype was found a few times. The chain uses TRBV20-1 and TRBJ2-6; 7 nucleotides align to TRBD1. Germline V gene data show CDR1 as DFQATT and CDR2 as SNEGSKA (reference sequence). This CDR3 is 18 amino acids long. J lost 1 base, V lost 0 bases, and 9 bases had no gene match. CDR3 in DNA: TGCAGTGCTAGAGATCCCAGACAGGGCGATTCTGGGGCCAACGTCCTGACTTTC. Amino acid sequence: CSARDPRQGDSGANVLTF.

This clonotype was seen more than once but under ten times. The gene calls are TRBV5-4 and TRBJ2-5; TRBD2 matches at 12 bases. The CDR3 consists of 17 residues. The V gene end was trimmed by 0 bases and the J gene end by 4 bases; junction bases not matched to a gene: 7. Germline V gene sequence: CDR1 SGHNT, CDR2 YYREEE (reference sequence). The CDR3 here is CASSLDPSGGARETQYF. CDR3 coding DNA: TGTGCCAGCAGCTTGGACCCTAGCGGGGGGGCCAGAGAGACCCAGTACTTC.

This chain uses TRBV5-1 with TRBJ2-5, with TRBD2 matching over 8 bases. Germline CDR1 SGHRS, CDR2 YFSETQ. J was trimmed by 1 base and V by 4 bases; bases with no gene match: 6. The CDR3 contains 15 residues. As DNA, the CDR3 is TGCGCCAGCAGCAGCGGGGGAACCTCCCAAGAGACCCAGTACTTC. This encodes CASSSGGTSQETQYF.

The table lists this clonotype with a few counts. The CDR3 protein is CASSYGTQSSVKYF. CDR3 DNA: TGTGCCAGCAGTTACGGGACCCAGTCCTCAGTCAAGTACTTC. The chain is built from TRBV6-5 and TRBJ2-5; the D gene could be TRBD1 or TRBD2 (5 bases each). The CDR3 runs to 14 residues. Trimming took 2 bases from V and 12 from J, leaving 19 bases between them. Germline assignment: CDR1 MNHEY and CDR2 SVGAGI.

The sample holds a few counts of this clonotype. The V and J genes are TRBV27 and TRBJ2-4, with TRBD2 identical over 14 bases. Trimming took 5 bases from V and 3 from J; bases not matched to a gene: 9. Per germline, CDR1 MNHEY and CDR2 SMNVEV (reference sequence). The CDR3 is 18 residues long. This chain's CDR3 is CASSPETSGGAHKNIQYF. DNA of the CDR3: TGTGCCAGCAGTCCCGAGACTAGCGGGGGGGCGCACAAAAACATTCAGTACTTC.

The rearrangement links TRBV11-1 to TRBJ2-3, with 10 positions matching TRBD2. The germline V gene has CDR1 SGHAT and CDR2 FQDESV (reference sequence). The CDR3 contains 19 residues. The ends lost 5 bases at V and 2 bases at J; junction bases unmatched: 16. CDR3 DNA sequence: TGTGCCAGCAGCGCCCCTAGCGGGAGCCCTTTAACTCCCACAGATACGCAGTATTTT. This codes for CASSAPSGSPLTPTDTQYF.

This clonotype was detected only a few times. The chain's CDR3 is CASPGGGGTDTQYF. In DNA, the CDR3 is TGTGCCAGCCCCGGGGGAGGGGGCACAGATACGCAGTATTTT. This chain links TRBV6-1 with TRBJ2-3, with 7 bases identical to TRBD2. Germline V gene data show CDR1 as MNHNS and CDR2 as SASEGT. The CDR3 length is 14 residues. The V segment lost 8 bases and the J segment 1 base; nucleotides outside the gene matches: 6.

This clonotype was observed a handful of times. The rearrangement uses TRBV7-8 and TRBJ2-7; D is ambiguous. This CDR3 is built from 12 residues. Trimming left V 1 base short and J 3 bases short, with 4 bases between. Germline CDR1 SGHVS, CDR2 FQNEAQ. CDR3 in amino acids: CASSLGYYEQYV. The CDR3 bases are TGTGCCAGCAGCTTAGGATACTACGAGCAGTACGTC.

This clonotype has a handful of counts. V and J are TRBV13 and TRBJ2-1; the match to TRBD2 covers 10 bases. CDR1 PRHDT and CDR2 FYEKMQ come from the germline V gene (reference sequence). V gave up 10 bases and J gave up 9 bases; unmatched junction bases: 12. The CDR3 has 14 amino acids. The CDR3 DNA reads TGTGCCACTAGACTAGCGGGCACAGTACGTGAGCAGTTCTTC. Translation gives CATRLAGTVREQFF.

The sample holds many counts of this clonotype. The CDR3 nucleotides are TGCAGTGCTAGAGCTAGCGGGAGAGGCACCGGGGAGCTGTTTTTT. Translated, it gives CSARASGRGTGELFF. This chain uses TRBV20-1 with TRBJ2-2; 10 nucleotides line up with TRBD2. The junction had 3 bases not matched to a gene; V was cut back by 1 base and J by 4 bases. Germline V lookup: CDR1 DFQATT, CDR2 SNEGSKA (reference sequence). The CDR3 length is 15 residues.

There are a few counts of this clonotype. V usage is TRBV11-2 and J usage is TRBJ2-1, with D perhaps matching TRBD2 (6 bases). CDR1 and CDR2 (germline): SGHAT, FQNNGV. This CDR3 region has 17 residues. Trimming cost V 1 base and J 3 bases, with 16 bases left between them. The CDR3 loop is CASSLGWASEYYNEQFF. In DNA, the CDR3 is TGTGCCAGCAGCTTAGGATGGGCTAGCGAGTACTACAATGAGCAGTTCTTC.

Note on this clonotype: A junction end diverges from the germline sequence, so it may reflect a read error. V usage is TRBV6-6 and J usage is TRBJ1-1; D may be TRBD1 (5 bases). The germline gives CDR1 MNHNY, CDR2 SVGAGI (reference sequence). The CDR3 loop spans 13 amino acids. CDR3 in amino acids: CVSHQGLGTEAFF. The CDR3 coding sequence is TGTGTCAGCCATCAGGGACTGGGCACTGAAGCTTTCTTT.